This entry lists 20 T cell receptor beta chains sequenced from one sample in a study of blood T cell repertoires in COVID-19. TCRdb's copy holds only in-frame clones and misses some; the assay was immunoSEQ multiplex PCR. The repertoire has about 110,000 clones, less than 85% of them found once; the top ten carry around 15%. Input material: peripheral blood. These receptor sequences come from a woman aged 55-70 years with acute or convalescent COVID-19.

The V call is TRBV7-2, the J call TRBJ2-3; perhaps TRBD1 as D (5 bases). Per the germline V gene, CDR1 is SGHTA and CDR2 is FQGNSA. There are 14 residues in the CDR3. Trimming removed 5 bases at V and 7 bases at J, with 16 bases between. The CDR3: CASSPGGASNTQYF. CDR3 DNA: TGTGCCAGCAGCCCCGGTGGGGCCTCCAATACGCAGTATTTT. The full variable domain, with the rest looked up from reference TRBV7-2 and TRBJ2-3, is GAGVSQSPSNKVTEKGKDVELRCDPISGHTALYWYRQSLGQGLEFLIYFQGNSAPDKSGLPSDRFSAERTGGSVSTLTIQRTQQEDSAVYLCASSPGGASNTQYFGPGTRLTVL.

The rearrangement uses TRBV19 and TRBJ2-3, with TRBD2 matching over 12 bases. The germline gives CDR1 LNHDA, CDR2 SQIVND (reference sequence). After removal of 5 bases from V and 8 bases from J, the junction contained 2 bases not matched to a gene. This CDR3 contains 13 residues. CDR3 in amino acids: CASSLAGGPTQYF. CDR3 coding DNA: TGTGCCAGTAGTCTAGCGGGGGGGCCTACGCAGTATTTT.

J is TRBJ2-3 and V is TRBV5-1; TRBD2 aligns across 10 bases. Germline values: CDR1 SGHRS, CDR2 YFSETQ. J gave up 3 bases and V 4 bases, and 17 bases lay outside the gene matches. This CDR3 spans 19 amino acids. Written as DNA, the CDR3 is TGCGCCAGCAGCCCCCGCGGGCTAGCGGGAGAGATAGCAACAGATACGCAGTATTTT. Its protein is CASSPRGLAGEIATDTQYF.

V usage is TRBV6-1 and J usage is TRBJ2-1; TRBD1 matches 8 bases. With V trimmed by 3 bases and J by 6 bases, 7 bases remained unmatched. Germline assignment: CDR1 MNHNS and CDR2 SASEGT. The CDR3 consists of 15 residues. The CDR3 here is CASSDAGQGSNEQFF. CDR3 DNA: TGTGCCAGCAGTGATGCCGGACAGGGTAGCAATGAGCAGTTCTTC.

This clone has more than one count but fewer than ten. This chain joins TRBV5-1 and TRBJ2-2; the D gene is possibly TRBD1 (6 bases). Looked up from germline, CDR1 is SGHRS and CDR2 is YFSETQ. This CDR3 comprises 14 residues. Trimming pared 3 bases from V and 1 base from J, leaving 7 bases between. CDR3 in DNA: TGCGCCAGCAGCTGGGGACAGAACACCGGGGAGCTGTTTTTT. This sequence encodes CASSWGQNTGELFF.

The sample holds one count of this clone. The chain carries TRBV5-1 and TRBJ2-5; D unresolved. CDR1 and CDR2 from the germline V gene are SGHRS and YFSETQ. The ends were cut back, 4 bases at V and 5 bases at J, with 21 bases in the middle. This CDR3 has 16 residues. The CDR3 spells CASSRGATSGGETQYF. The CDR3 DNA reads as TGCGCCAGCAGCCGAGGTGCCACCTCGGGTGGGGAGACCCAGTACTTC.

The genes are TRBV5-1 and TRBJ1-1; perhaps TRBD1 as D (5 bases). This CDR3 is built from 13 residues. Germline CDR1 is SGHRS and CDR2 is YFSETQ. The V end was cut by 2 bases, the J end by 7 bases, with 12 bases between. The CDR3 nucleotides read TGCGCCAGCAGCTTCCCAGGGTTGGATGAAGCTTTCTTT. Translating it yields CASSFPGLDEAFF.

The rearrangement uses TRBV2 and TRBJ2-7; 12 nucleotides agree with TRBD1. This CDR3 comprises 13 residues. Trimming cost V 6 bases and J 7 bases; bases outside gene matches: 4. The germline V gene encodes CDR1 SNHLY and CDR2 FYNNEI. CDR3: CASRGQGAGEQYF. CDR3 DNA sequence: TGTGCCAGCAGGGGACAGGGGGCGGGAGAGCAGTACTTC.

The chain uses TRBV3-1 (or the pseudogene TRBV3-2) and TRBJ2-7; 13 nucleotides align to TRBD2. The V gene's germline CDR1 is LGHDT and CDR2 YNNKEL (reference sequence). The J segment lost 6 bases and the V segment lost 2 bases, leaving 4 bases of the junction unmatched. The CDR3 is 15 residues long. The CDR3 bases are TGTGCCAGCAGCCAACGCGGGACTAGCGGGGCCGAGCAGTACTTC. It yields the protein CASSQRGTSGAEQYF.

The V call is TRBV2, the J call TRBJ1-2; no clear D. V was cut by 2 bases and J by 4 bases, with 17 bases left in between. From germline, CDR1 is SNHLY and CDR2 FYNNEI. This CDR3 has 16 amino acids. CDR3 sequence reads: CASSERSPTPSYGYTF. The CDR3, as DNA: TGTGCCAGCAGTGAAAGATCCCCCACACCTTCCTATGGCTACACCTTC. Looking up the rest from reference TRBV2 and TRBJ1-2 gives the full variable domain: EPEVTQTPSHQVTQMGQEVILRCVPISNHLYFYWYRQILGQKVEFLVSFYNNEISEKSEIFDDQFSVERPDGSNFTLKIRSTKLEDSAMYFCASSERSPTPSYGYTFGSGTRLTVV.

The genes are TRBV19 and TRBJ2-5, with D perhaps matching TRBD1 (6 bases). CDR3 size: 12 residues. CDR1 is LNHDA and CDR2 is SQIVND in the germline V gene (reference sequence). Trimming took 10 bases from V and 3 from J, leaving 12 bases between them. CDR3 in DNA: TGTGCCACCGGACAGCCCGAAGAGACCCAGTACTTC. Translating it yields CATGQPEETQYF.

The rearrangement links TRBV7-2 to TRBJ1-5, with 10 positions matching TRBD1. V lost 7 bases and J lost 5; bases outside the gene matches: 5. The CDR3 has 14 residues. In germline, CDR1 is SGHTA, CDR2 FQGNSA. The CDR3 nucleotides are TGTGCCAGCACCAAAGGACAGGGGGATCAGCCCCAGCATTTT. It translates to CASTKGQGDQPQHF.

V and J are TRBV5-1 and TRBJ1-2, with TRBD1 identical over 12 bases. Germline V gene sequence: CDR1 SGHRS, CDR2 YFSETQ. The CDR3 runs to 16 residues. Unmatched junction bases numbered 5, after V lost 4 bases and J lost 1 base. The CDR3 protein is CASSVGQGALNYGYTF. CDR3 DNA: TGCGCCAGCAGCGTGGGACAGGGGGCGCTTAACTATGGCTACACCTTC.

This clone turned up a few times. The CDR3 region is CASSLDQRSSYNEQFF. In DNA form, the CDR3 reads TGTGCCAGCAGCTTAGATCAGCGGAGCTCCTACAATGAGCAGTTCTTC. The rearrangement joins TRBV7-2 to TRBJ2-1, with D tentatively TRBD2 (5 bases). Germline CDR1 SGHTA, CDR2 FQGNSA. V was pared by 1 base and J by 0 bases, with 10 bases between. This CDR3 spans 16 amino acids.

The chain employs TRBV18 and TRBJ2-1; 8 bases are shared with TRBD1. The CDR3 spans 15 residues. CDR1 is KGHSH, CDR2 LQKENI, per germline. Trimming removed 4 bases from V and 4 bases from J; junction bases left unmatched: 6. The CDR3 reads CASSLLDREYNEQFF. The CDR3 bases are TGTGCCAGCTCACTCCTGGACAGGGAATACAATGAGCAGTTCTTC.

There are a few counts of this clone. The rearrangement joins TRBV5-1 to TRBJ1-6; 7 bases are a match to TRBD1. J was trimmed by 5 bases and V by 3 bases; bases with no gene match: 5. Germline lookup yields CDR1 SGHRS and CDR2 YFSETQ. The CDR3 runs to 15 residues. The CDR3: CASSSQGLDNSPLHF. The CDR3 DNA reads TGCGCCAGCAGCTCACAGGGGCTGGATAATTCACCCCTCCACTTT.

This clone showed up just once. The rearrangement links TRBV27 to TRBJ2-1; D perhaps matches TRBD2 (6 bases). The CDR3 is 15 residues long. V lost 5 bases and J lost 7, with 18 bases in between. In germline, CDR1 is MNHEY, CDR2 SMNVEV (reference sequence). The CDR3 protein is CASSPQGLAINEQFF. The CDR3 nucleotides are TGTGCCAGCAGTCCTCAGGGTCTAGCGATAAATGAGCAGTTCTTC.

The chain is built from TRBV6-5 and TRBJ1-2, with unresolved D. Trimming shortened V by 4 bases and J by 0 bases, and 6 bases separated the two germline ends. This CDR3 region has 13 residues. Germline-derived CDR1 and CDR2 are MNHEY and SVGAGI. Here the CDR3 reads CASSFRTNYGYTF. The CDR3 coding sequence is TGTGCCAGCAGTTTCAGGACTAACTATGGCTACACCTTC.

The CDR3 here is CASSQGVYNEQFF. The CDR3 coding sequence is TGTGCCAGCAGCCAGGGGGTATACAATGAGCAGTTCTTC. This sequence joins TRBV7-8 and TRBJ2-1, with TRBD1 matching 7 bases. The V gene's germline CDR1 is SGHVS and CDR2 FQNEAQ. Trimming removed 5 bases from V and 4 bases from J; junction bases left unmatched: 2. This CDR3 is built from 13 residues.

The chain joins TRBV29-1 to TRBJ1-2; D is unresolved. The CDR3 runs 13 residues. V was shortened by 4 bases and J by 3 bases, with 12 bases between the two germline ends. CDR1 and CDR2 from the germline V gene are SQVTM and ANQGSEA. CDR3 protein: CSVGGSGDYGYTF. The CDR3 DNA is TGCAGCGTTGGGGGTTCGGGAGACTATGGCTACACCTTC.